This T cell receptor (beta chain) appears in the sequencing data of a study of blood T cell repertoires in COVID-19. Whole-study context: COVID-19 samples collected from the United States, Italy and Spain covered acute and convalescent phases. T cells, B-cell-depleted T cells, or PBMCs supplied cDNA or gDNA.

The CDR3 consists of 15 residues. V shed 0 bases and J 5 bases; nucleotides not matched to a gene: 4. Germline V CDR1 and CDR2: LGHDT, YNNKEL (reference sequence). Enrolled during active infection, Seattle patients were then followed longitudinally. Produced via immunoSEQ multiplex PCR; TCRdb's table is partial and in-frame only. The sample holds approximately 53,000 clones; roughly 79% are singletons and the top ten take approximately 20%. This receptor was identified in a woman over 75 with COVID-19, enrolled during active disease. The sequencing sample was made of peripheral blood. V usage is TRBV3-1 (or the pseudogene TRBV3-2) and J usage is TRBJ1-5; 7 bases are shared with TRBD1. This CDR3 is CASSQDRTGHQPQHF. CDR3 bases: TGTGCCAGCAGCCAAGATAGGACAGGTCATCAGCCCCAGCATTTT.